Detailed here is one T cell receptor (beta chain). Trimming shortened V by 4 bases and J by 2 bases, and 20 bases separated the two germline ends. The germline V gene encodes CDR1 SQVTM and CDR2 ANQGSEA. This CDR3 region has 16 residues. The source of the sample is a study of blood T cell repertoires in COVID-19. Authors' methods: Quantification of nucleated cells was approximated via reference gene primer amplification. Using immunoSEQ multiplex PCR, the repertoire was profiled, and TCRdb retains in-frame clones only, with some absent. V and J calls and clone size come straight from that table; D and trimming were deduced from the DNA. Among under 250,000 clones listed, about four fifths were seen once. Participant-reported clinical history was the basis for cohort assignment.

Specimen: PBMCs or T cells enriched from blood (not recorded which). This sequence joins TRBV29-1 and TRBJ1-1; no firm D call. This sequence originates from a woman aged 45 to 65 with acute COVID-19. Written as DNA, the CDR3 is TGCAGCGTTGGCCCAATCAGCGGCGGGCGAAACACTGAAGCTTTCTTT. This sequence encodes CSVGPISGGRNTEAFF.